Sequencing of this TCR beta chain was carried out in a study of type 1 regulatory T cells. For the study at large: This in vitro CD4 product, T-allo10, is enriched for Tr1 cells and alloantigen-specific.

This clonotype occurred a few times. The antigen remains undetermined. V trimming: 4 bases; J trimming: 5 bases; junction bases outside the gene matches: 13. The CDR3 runs to 17 residues. Germline-derived CDR1 and CDR2 are LGHNA and YSLEER. Whole-study results and caveats: Compared with non-type 1 regulatory T cells, type 1 regulatory T cells showed a more restricted TCR repertoire.

TCRdb re-called the reads with MiXCR, one entry per CDR3 protein. The table lists about 62,000 distinct CDR3 sequences, approximately 60% of them singletons. The rearrangement uses TRBV4-3 and TRBJ2-5; 10 positions agree with TRBD2. The specimen sequenced was cultured non-Tr1 T cells, either the whole culture or a sorted T cell fraction (not recorded which). The source is a human donor in good health. CDR3 residues: CASSPDASGSSGETQYF. The CDR3 DNA follows: TGCGCCAGCAGCCCCGATGCTAGCGGGAGTTCGGGTGAGACCCAGTACTTC.